A single sample gave rise to the 32 T cell receptor beta chains below, sequenced in a study of T-cell memory formation after mild COVID-19. TCRdb itself ran the 5' RACE reads through MiXCR, one entry per CDR3 protein. The sample records 180,000 or so distinct CDR3 sequences, more than 15% being singletons. Sample: PBMCs or a T cell subset sorted from them (not recorded which). The receptors come from an adult woman who had mild COVID-19 (a few samples of this study predate the infection). Cell type and time point are not known.

The genes are TRBV7-9 and TRBJ2-1; D gene unclear. The CDR3 is 16 amino acids. V lost 5 bases and J 1 base, leaving 15 bases between the germline ends. Germline CDR1 SEHNR, CDR2 FQNEAQ (reference sequence). In DNA form, the CDR3 reads TGTGCCAGCAGCCCCCCCGGAAGTCGGTCCTACAATGAGCAGTTCTTC. Amino acid sequence: CASSPPGSRSYNEQFF. The whole variable domain, remainder taken from reference TRBV7-9 and TRBJ2-1, is DTGVSQNPRHKITKRGQNVTFRCDPISEHNRLYWYRQTLGQGPEFLTYFQNEAQLEKSRLLSDRFSAERPKGSFSTLEIQRTEQGDSAMYLCASSPPGSRSYNEQFFGPGTRLTVL.

V usage is TRBV5-4 and J usage is TRBJ2-7, with a possible D match to TRBD2 (6 bases). There are 14 residues in the CDR3. CDR1 and CDR2 from the germline V gene are SGHNT and YYREEE (reference sequence). Trimming shortened V by 3 bases and J by 1 base, and 11 bases separated the two germline ends. The CDR3 region is CASSSAGRSYEQYF. CDR3 DNA sequence: TGTGCCAGCAGCTCAGCAGGGAGGTCCTACGAGCAGTACTTC.

The chain couples TRBV30 to TRBJ2-3; 11 nucleotides agree with TRBD2. The junction had 8 bases not matched to a gene; V was cut back by 5 bases and J by 4 bases. CDR1 and CDR2 (germline): GTSNPN, SVGIG (reference sequence). The CDR3 runs to 15 residues. CDR3 loop: CAWGLAGGMADTQYF. The CDR3 nucleotides read TGTGCCTGGGGGCTAGCGGGAGGTATGGCAGATACGCAGTATTTT.

A remark on this clonotype: One end of the junction varies from germline; a read error may be responsible. The chain joins TRBV14 to TRBJ2-5; TRBD2 might be the D (5 bases). The germline V gene has CDR1 SGHDN and CDR2 FVKESK. There are 16 residues in the CDR3. CDR3 amino acids: CANSRTGSLKQETQYF. CDR3 sequence (DNA): TGTGCCAACAGCCGGACGGGATCCCTTAAACAAGAGACCCAGTACTTC.

This clonotype was seen more than once but under ten times. This chain links TRBV20-1 with TRBJ1-1; D is possibly TRBD1 (6 bases). The CDR3 consists of 14 residues. V was clipped by 2 bases and J by 4 bases, with 14 bases between them. Germline V gene data show CDR1 as DFQATT and CDR2 as SNEGSKA (reference sequence). The CDR3 loop reads CSARSVRGSTEAFF. CDR3 bases: TGCAGTGCTAGAAGTGTCAGGGGTAGCACTGAAGCTTTCTTT.

This clonotype was counted between two and nine times. The J gene is TRBJ2-5, the V gene TRBV5-1, with 11 bases lining up with TRBD2. V gave up 4 bases and J gave up 7 bases; unmatched junction bases: 9. This CDR3 spans 15 amino acids. Per germline, CDR1 SGHRS and CDR2 YFSETQ. The CDR3 DNA sequence: TGCGCCAGCAGCCTGGGACTAGCGGAGCGGGGGACCCAGTACTTC. Protein sequence: CASSLGLAERGTQYF. The whole variable domain, filled in from reference TRBV5-1 and TRBJ2-5, reads KAGVTQTPRYLIKTRGQQVTLSCSPISGHRSVSWYQQTPGQGLQFLFEYFSETQRNKGNFPGRFSGRQFSNSRSEMNVSTLELGDSALYLCASSLGLAERGTQYFGPGTRLLVL.

The chain employs TRBV12-3 or TRBV12-4 and TRBJ1-1; no firm D call. This CDR3 contains 11 residues. V gave up 2 bases and J gave up 7 bases, with 5 bases separating them. CDR3 in amino acids: CASSLNGEAFF. The CDR3 nucleotides are TGTGCCAGCAGTTTAAATGGTGAAGCTTTCTTT.

CDR3: CASSPNRVRTYEQYF. The CDR3 coding sequence is TGTGCCAGCAGCCCCAACAGGGTTAGGACCTACGAGCAGTACTTC. The chain has TRBV7-3 and TRBJ2-7; perhaps TRBD1 as D (6 bases). Between the trimmed V and J ends, which lost 5 bases and 2 bases, there was a span of 16 bases. Per germline, CDR1 SGHTA and CDR2 FQGTGA. The CDR3 is 15 residues long.

The genes are TRBV20-1 and TRBJ2-1; 8 bases agree with TRBD2. The CDR3 loop spans 13 amino acids. Germline V lookup: CDR1 DFQATT, CDR2 SNEGSKA (reference sequence). Unmatched junction bases numbered 3, after V lost 3 bases and J lost 5 bases. In DNA, the CDR3 is TGCAGTGCTAGCGGGAGGGGGGACAATGAGCAGTTCTTC. Protein: CSASGRGDNEQFF.

This clonotype was seen a handful of times. The chain has TRBV6-5 and TRBJ2-3; D may be TRBD1 (6 bases). Per germline, CDR1 MNHEY and CDR2 SVGAGI. Trimming left V 4 bases short and J 0 bases short, with 26 bases between. The length of the CDR3 is 20 residues. In DNA, the CDR3 is TGTGCCAGCAGTTTAAACCCCTCAAAAGGACAGATAACTAGCACAGATACGCAGTATTTT. Its protein product is CASSLNPSKGQITSTDTQYF.

The sample holds many counts of this clonotype. The chain is built from TRBV5-6 and TRBJ2-5, with D possibly matching TRBD2 (5 bases). The CDR3 length is 14 residues. Trimming stripped 2 bases from V and 3 bases from J, with 11 bases between. Germline V gene sequence: CDR1 SGHDT, CDR2 YYEEEE. CDR3 loop: CASSLTGFEETQYF. The CDR3 coding sequence is TGTGCCAGCAGCTTAACGGGATTTGAAGAGACCCAGTACTTC.

This clonotype was counted once. The V and J genes are TRBV12-3 or TRBV12-4 and TRBJ1-1; 8 bases match TRBD1. This CDR3 contains 14 residues. With 6 bases clipped from V and 6 bases from J, the junction kept 9 bases outside the gene matches. The CDR3 sequence: CASRLTGVVAEAFF. The CDR3 DNA is TGTGCCAGCAGGCTGACAGGGGTCGTCGCTGAAGCTTTCTTT.

The chain employs TRBV5-6 and TRBJ1-2, with D uncertain. V gave up 2 bases and J gave up 8 bases, with 16 bases separating them. This CDR3 region has 14 residues. Germline V lookup: CDR1 SGHDT, CDR2 YYEEEE. The CDR3 reads CASSFRQGLGGYTF. The CDR3 region has the DNA TGTGCCAGCAGCTTCAGACAAGGGCTCGGGGGCTACACCTTC.

This clonotype was found a few times. This chain connects TRBV27 to TRBJ2-2; no reliable D call. The germline gives CDR1 MNHEY, CDR2 SMNVEV (reference sequence). V was cut by 3 bases and J by 4 bases, with 6 bases left in between. This CDR3 is 13 amino acids long. CDR3 protein: CASSFPVTGELFF. CDR3 bases: TGTGCCAGCAGTTTCCCAGTCACCGGGGAGCTGTTTTTT.

The V and J genes are TRBV7-9 and TRBJ2-1; 11 positions agree with TRBD2. J was trimmed by 9 bases and V by 5 bases; bases with no gene match: 9. The CDR3 contains 15 residues. Germline lookup yields CDR1 SEHNR and CDR2 FQNEAQ (reference sequence). Here the CDR3 DNA reads TGTGCCAGCAGCCCCCCTAGCGGGAGGCCGGGTGAGCAGTTCTTC. It encodes CASSPPSGRPGEQFF.

This clonotype showed up just a few times. The chain couples TRBV12-3 or TRBV12-4 to TRBJ2-2; D may correspond to TRBD1 or TRBD2 (5 bases each). The CDR3 spans 14 residues. The V gene lost 1 base and the J gene lost 6 bases, with 9 bases spanning the gap. The CDR3 sequence: CASSLGSGPGELFF. CDR3 DNA: TGTGCCAGCAGTTTAGGTTCGGGGCCCGGGGAGCTGTTTTTT.

The chain has TRBV24-1 and TRBJ2-1, with 8 bases lining up with TRBD2. Trimming cost V 4 bases and J 9 bases; bases outside gene matches: 16. CDR1 KGHDR and CDR2 SFDVKD come from the germline V gene. The CDR3 covers 17 residues. The CDR3 DNA reads as TGTGCCACCAGTGAAGTCCCGGCTCGGGGGGGGAGAGGTGAGCAGTTCTTC. It specifies CATSEVPARGGRGEQFF.

The V and J genes are TRBV7-2 and TRBJ1-2; a weak D match, TRBD1 (6 bases). This CDR3 is built from 14 residues. Trimming removed 5 bases at V and 0 bases at J, with 10 bases between. Germline V gene lookup returns CDR1 SGHTA and CDR2 FQGNSA. CDR3 sequence reads: CASSRQAANYGYTF. The CDR3 DNA reads as TGTGCCAGCAGCCGACAGGCGGCTAACTATGGCTACACCTTC.

The rearrangement joins TRBV24-1 to TRBJ1-4; 7 nucleotides agree with TRBD1. There are 15 residues in the CDR3. V lost 9 bases to trimming and J lost 8 bases; unmatched junction nucleotides: 14. Germline CDR1 KGHDR, CDR2 SFDVKD. DNA of the CDR3: TGTGCCACCTCGAGCAGGGGGACGGGGCAGGAAAAACTGTTTTTT. It specifies CATSSRGTGQEKLFF.

This clonotype was observed a handful of times. CDR3 in DNA: TGTGCCAGCAGCTTAGATTACAGGGGTTTGAATGAGCAGTTCTTC. This encodes CASSLDYRGLNEQFF. The chain recombines TRBV7-3 with TRBJ2-1, with 7 bases lining up with TRBD1. Per germline, CDR1 SGHTA and CDR2 FQGTGA. The CDR3 is made up of 15 amino acids. V dropped 2 bases and J dropped 7; count of bases not matched to a gene: 8.

A few counts support this clonotype. This sequence joins TRBV24-1 and TRBJ1-2; D is ambiguous. With 4 bases removed from V and 7 bases from J, the gap between germline ends came to 12 bases. The CDR3 is 13 amino acids. CDR1 and CDR2 from the germline V gene are KGHDR and SFDVKD. In DNA, the CDR3 is TGTGCCACCAGTGACCTACCCCCGAGTGGCTACACCTTC. Translated: CATSDLPPSGYTF.

This clonotype was seen a few times. This chain uses TRBV6-5 with TRBJ1-1, with no clear D. V was cut by 3 bases and J by 11 bases, with 16 bases left in between. Germline-derived CDR1 and CDR2 are MNHEY and SVGAGI. This CDR3 is built from 13 residues. CDR3 nucleotides: TGTGCCAGCAGTTATTTCGGTCGAGTAGGTGCTTTCTTT. It yields the protein CASSYFGRVGAFF.

This clonotype was counted a few times. The chain carries TRBV15 and TRBJ2-1, with 11 bases lining up with TRBD2. CDR3 length equals 16 residues. Losses at the gene ends were 6 bases for V and 4 bases for J; bases not matched to a gene: 8. The germline CDR1 and CDR2 sequences are LNHNV and YYDKDF (reference sequence). The CDR3 protein is CATRPGLAGGYNEQFF. The DNA of the CDR3 is TGTGCCACCAGGCCGGGGCTAGCGGGGGGATACAATGAGCAGTTCTTC.

The chain uses TRBV18 and TRBJ2-7; 10 bases map to TRBD2. The CDR3 has 14 residues. CDR1 is KGHSH and CDR2 is LQKENI in the germline V gene. V lost 6 bases to trimming and J lost 5 bases; unmatched junction nucleotides: 7. This CDR3 reads CASSDLAGADEQYF. The CDR3 nucleotides read TGTGCCAGCTCGGACCTAGCGGGAGCAGACGAGCAGTACTTC. The full variable domain, completed using reference TRBV18 and TRBJ2-7, is NAGVMQNPRHLVRRRGQEARLRCSPMKGHSHVYWYRQLPEEGLKFMVYLQKENIIDESGMPKERFSAEFPKEGPSILRIQQVVRGDSAAYFCASSDLAGADEQYFGPGTRLTVT.

The chain employs TRBV15 and TRBJ1-5; D is unresolved. The CDR3 is 15 amino acids. Germline CDR1 and CDR2: LNHNV and YYDKDF (reference sequence). V was cut by 0 bases and J by 5 bases, with 11 bases left in between. As DNA, the CDR3 is TGTGCCACCAGCAGAGATAGGAGATCCCATCAGCCCCAGCATTTT. As protein: CATSRDRRSHQPQHF. Supplemented by reference TRBV15 and TRBJ1-5, the full variable domain reads DAMVIQNPRYQVTQFGKPVTLSCSQTLNHNVMYWYQQKSSQAPKLLFHYYDKDFNNEADTPDNFQSRRPNTSFCFLDIRSPGLGDTAMYLCATSRDRRSHQPQHFGDGTRLSIL.

The chain links TRBV24-1 to TRBJ2-1; D is perhaps TRBD2 (5 bases). CDR1 is KGHDR, CDR2 SFDVKD, per germline. The CDR3 length is 16 residues. Trimming removed 2 bases from V and 0 bases from J, with 10 bases in between. CDR3 in amino acids: CATSDSEAASYNEQFF. The CDR3 DNA sequence: TGTGCCACCAGTGATTCGGAAGCGGCCTCCTACAATGAGCAGTTCTTC.

Turning to this clonotype: One junction end disagrees with the germline gene, perhaps due to a read error. V usage is TRBV5-1 and J usage is TRBJ2-3; 11 bases line up with TRBD1. The CDR3 has 16 residues. Germline V CDR1 and CDR2: SGHRS, YFSETQ. For the CDR3, the DNA is TGCGCCAGCAGGTTGGACAGGGGGCAGGAAACAGATACGCAGTATTTT. It is translated as CASRLDRGQETDTQYF.

This clonotype was picked up one time. The V gene is TRBV6-1, the J gene TRBJ1-5; D call uncertain. This CDR3 is built from 13 residues. From germline, CDR1 is MNHNS and CDR2 SASEGT. Trimming took 2 bases from V and 5 from J, leaving 7 bases between them. CDR3 sequence: CASSERADQPQHF. CDR3 DNA sequence: TGTGCCAGCAGTGAAAGAGCGGATCAGCCCCAGCATTTT.

This clonotype has a count of ten or more. The V and J genes are TRBV7-9 and TRBJ1-2; unclear D gene. Germline CDR1 SEHNR, CDR2 FQNEAQ (reference sequence). This CDR3 region has 14 residues. Trimming shortened V by 1 base and J by 3 bases, and 9 bases separated the two germline ends. CDR3 region: CASSLDGSHYGYTF. CDR3 DNA sequence: TGTGCCAGCAGCTTAGACGGGAGTCACTATGGCTACACCTTC.

The sample holds a few counts of this clonotype. The CDR3 here is CASGGWILDTQYF. DNA of the CDR3: TGTGCCAGCGGGGGGTGGATTCTGGATACGCAGTATTTT. This chain uses TRBV2 with TRBJ2-3, with D tentatively TRBD2 (6 bases). The length of the CDR3 is 13 residues. V was shortened by 8 bases and J by 6 bases, with 15 bases between the two germline ends. Germline CDR1 reads SNHLY; CDR2 reads FYNNEI. The whole variable domain, remainder taken from reference TRBV2 and TRBJ2-3, is EPEVTQTPSHQVTQMGQEVILRCVPISNHLYFYWYRQILGQKVEFLVSFYNNEISEKSEIFDDQFSVERPDGSNFTLKIRSTKLEDSAMYFCASGGWILDTQYFGPGTRLTVL.

CDR3 residues: CASSYPGDTEAFF. The DNA for the CDR3 is TGTGCCAGCAGTTACCCGGGGGACACTGAAGCTTTCTTT. V gene TRBV12-3 or TRBV12-4 combines with J gene TRBJ1-1; perhaps TRBD1 as D (5 bases). The CDR3 runs to 13 residues. V was trimmed by 4 bases and J by 3 bases, leaving 9 bases between them.

In its sample, this clonotype was seen a few times. The V and J genes are TRBV6-1 and TRBJ2-2, with 8 bases aligning to TRBD2. Unmatched junction bases numbered 7, after V lost 4 bases and J lost 3 bases. Germline V gene sequence: CDR1 MNHNS, CDR2 SASEGT. This CDR3 is 16 amino acids long. CDR3 residues: CASSVVLAGDTGELFF. The CDR3 region has the DNA TGTGCCAGCAGTGTGGTGCTAGCGGGCGACACCGGGGAGCTGTTTTTT.